Below, 7 T cell receptor beta chains from the same sample are listed, as sequenced in a study of blood T cell repertoires in COVID-19. Clones were sequenced by immunoSEQ multiplex PCR, and TCRdb holds only the in-frame ones, with some missing. The table lists around 160,000 clones, more than 80% of them singletons. Material: peripheral blood. The receptors derive from a human donor with acute or convalescent COVID-19. The donor label of this sample is uncertain.

This clone was seen a handful of times. The chain joins TRBV9 to TRBJ2-7; 8 bases line up with TRBD2. The V gene end was trimmed by 0 bases and the J gene end by 5 bases; junction bases not matched to a gene: 10. Germline assignment: CDR1 SGDLS and CDR2 YYNGEE. The CDR3 contains 16 residues. The CDR3 nucleotides read TGTGCCAGCAGCGTAGCTCAGAACGGGGGGGCCGACGAGCAGTACTTC. It encodes CASSVAQNGGADEQYF.

The V gene is TRBV6-5, the J gene TRBJ1-2; possible D gene TRBD1, 5 bases. The CDR3 extends over 15 amino acids. Germline CDR1 reads MNHEY; CDR2 reads SVGAGI. Trimming took 0 bases from V and 6 from J, leaving 14 bases between them. CDR3 residues: CASSYSAGGRNGYTF. CDR3 coding DNA: TGTGCCAGCAGTTACTCGGCGGGGGGGAGAAATGGCTACACCTTC.

The J gene is TRBJ1-1, the V gene TRBV9, with a weak D call TRBD1 (6 bases). The CDR3 is 14 amino acids. Trimming removed 4 bases at V and 10 bases at J, with 20 bases between. Looked up from germline, CDR1 is SGDLS and CDR2 is YYNGEE. For the CDR3, the DNA is TGTGCCAGCAGCACTCGGGGCGACGGGACAAGAGCTTTCTTT. Translation: CASSTRGDGTRAFF.

The rearrangement joins TRBV14 to TRBJ2-2, with TRBD1 identical over 7 bases. V lost 2 bases and J lost 5; bases outside the gene matches: 8. The CDR3 has 16 amino acids. Germline V CDR1 and CDR2: SGHDN, FVKESK. The CDR3: CASSQITGVKTGELFF. As DNA, the CDR3 is TGTGCCAGCAGCCAAATCACAGGGGTAAAGACCGGGGAGCTGTTTTTT.

The chain recombines TRBV13 with TRBJ1-1; a possible D gene is TRBD1 (5 bases). The CDR3 is made up of 15 amino acids. V was shortened by 6 bases and J by 10 bases, with 24 bases between the two germline ends. CDR1 and CDR2 from the germline V gene are PRHDT and FYEKMQ (reference sequence). Here the CDR3 reads CASSFGGGNPSGAFF. The DNA for the CDR3 is TGTGCCAGCAGTTTTGGGGGAGGGAACCCCTCGGGAGCTTTCTTT.

The chain combines TRBV30 with TRBJ1-5; D unclear. Germline assignment: CDR1 GTSNPN and CDR2 SVGIG (reference sequence). The CDR3 covers 15 residues. As DNA, the CDR3 is TGTGCACAATCCCGGGGTCTCTTTACCAATCAGCCCCAGCATTTT. Protein product: CAQSRGLFTNQPQHF.

CDR3 sequence: CASSSGASGPNTGELFF. In nucleotides, the CDR3 is TGCGCCAGCAGCTCAGGGGCTAGCGGACCGAACACCGGGGAGCTGTTTTTT. This chain connects TRBV4-1 to TRBJ2-2; possible D gene TRBD2, 7 bases. Trimming cost V 5 bases and J 0 bases, with 16 bases left between them. CDR1 and CDR2 (germline): MGHRA, YSYEKL. The CDR3 length is 17 residues.